Sequencing of this T cell receptor (beta chain) was carried out in a study of T cells in Graves' hyperthyroidism and ophthalmopathy. There were TCR beta CDR3 regions amplified from RNA transcripts. The HTBI primer set was used in a first-round RT-PCR of the TCR CDR3. One entry per CDR3 protein results from TCRdb running MiXCR on the multiplex PCR reads. The table shows 650,000 to 800,000 distinct CDR3 sequences, with just under 45% occurring only once. The CDR3 is 13 amino acids. V shed 9 bases and J shed 7 bases, with 15 bases lying between them. Germline assignment: CDR1 MNHEY and CDR2 SVGAGI. Diagnoses used clinical symptoms, serum thyroxine and TRAb, thyroid ultrasound and orbital computed tomography.

Input material: peripheral blood or thyroid tissue (not recorded which). The receptor comes from an adult man with Graves' disease, either hyperthyroidism or ophthalmopathy (not recorded which). The chain couples TRBV6-5 to TRBJ2-2; D gene unclear. The CDR3 sequence is CASGPKWGGELFF. DNA of the CDR3: TGTGCCAGTGGCCCTAAGTGGGGCGGGGAGCTGTTTTTT.